Included here is one T cell receptor (beta chain) sequence, with context. The table lists this clone with a count of one. Its antigen target is currently unknown. The input lacks base qualities; no much larger clone sits a single base away. The cohort was made up of approximately 670 healthy bone marrow donors. At the time of sampling, every cohort member was nominally healthy, though immune exposures that went unrecorded were likely present. The donor tested CMV seropositive and was one of the 289 seropositive cohort members. A peripheral blood sample was provided by each donor, and peripheral blood mononuclear cells were used for TCR beta sequencing. Genomic DNA was extracted from the blood cell samples with the Qiagen DNeasy Blood Extraction Kit. This entry belongs to a study of cytomegalovirus exposure and HLA in healthy donors (dated by TCRdb to 2016 to 2017). Notes on the research overall: An earlier analysis of approximately 640 of the donors reported 250 to 350 Gb of sequence data and 117 million unique TCR beta sequences from approximately 180 million T cells. Around 330 gigabases of sequencing data and around 90 million unique TCR sequences made up an early release that covered several hundred HLA-typed donors. The genetic ancestry cluster associated with self-reported Caucasian donors included 70% to 85% of the roughly 410 genotyped donors. The study was designed to test whether signatures of past pathogen exposure could be identified by cataloging public T cell receptors. The study profiled the T cell repertoires of 500 to 800 subjects by immunosequencing and related them to cytomegalovirus serostatus. Along with the 666-subject first cohort, a separate validation cohort of some 130 different subjects was used. To predict cytomegalovirus infection status, the study combined high-throughput TCR immunosequencing, statistical association of individual TCRs with disease status, and machine learning. In a later analysis, previously published TCR beta repertoires from 666 donors were re-analyzed and high-resolution HLA genotyping was added so that TCR occurrence patterns could be studied. In the later analysis, no new phenotypic data were used to find candidate immune exposures; instead, reliance was placed on TCR beta sequences and their occurrence across donors. To decide whether each TCR beta V gene segment behaved as functional or pseudogenic, an earlier analysis of some 540 of the donors relied on high-throughput TCR beta sequencing. Alongside the repertoire data, information on donor age, sex, ethnicity and CMV serostatus was compiled. Genome-wide SNP genotypes for about three fifths of the 666 donors were used in a later genetic analysis, which treated that subset as a discovery cohort. All discovery cohort repertoires had been generated using a single sequencing platform. HLA typing included class I and class II loci at four-digit resolution. Typing coverage differed by locus: A, B, C, DRB1 and DQB1 were typed in about 620-640 donors, DQA1 in approximately 520, DPA1 in nearly 610, and DPB1 in around 440. Four or five DR-DQ haplotypes were handled as single units for association and clustering because linkage in the cohort was strong. On average, roughly 240,000 unique TCR beta nucleotide sequences were sequenced per donor among more than 350 genotyped donors of the cohort, with around 19% of those sequences being non-productive.

The library relied on the immunoSEQ multiplex PCR assay. The multiplex PCR relied on a mix of 60 forward primers for TCR Vbeta segments and 13 reverse primers for TCR Jbeta segments. The CDR3 region of rearranged TCR beta genes was amplified from genomic DNA with a multiplex PCR assay. The amplified TCR beta libraries were sequenced on the Illumina HiSeq System as 87-base-pair reads. In the authors' own workflow: A later analysis tallied roughly 76 million unique TCR beta chains across the 666 repertoires, and about 10 million of those chains were shared by two or more donors. To remove PCR and sequencing errors, raw reads were error-corrected and collapsed into unique sequences using a nearest-neighbor algorithm that merged closely related sequences. To assign V, D and J gene segments, CDR3 sequences were aligned to IMGT reference sequences. For a sequence to be retained, a match of at least six nucleotides was required to both a V gene segment and a J gene segment. A rearrangement counted as productive if the CDR3 had no stop codons and remained in frame with V and J, and every other rearrangement counted as non-productive. CDR3 was defined by IMGT convention, running from the second conserved V-encoded cysteine to the conserved J-encoded phenylalanine. In an earlier analysis of 550 to 650 of the donors, sequences lacking an unambiguous match to a single V gene segment were excluded. An earlier analysis of under 750 of the donors called V segments functional above 56.7% productive rearrangements and segregating when the between-donor standard deviation exceeded 5%. To diagnose cytomegalovirus status from the catalog of TCR beta chain sequences, a statistical classification framework was built. A later analysis assigned V and J genes by comparing TCR nucleotide sequences with IMGT/GENE-DB human TR gene sequences. Using the TCRdist pipeline, a later analysis assigned CDR3 sequences along with most-parsimonious VDJ recombination scenarios. In a later analysis, every TCR beta chain was defined by the combination of its CDR3 amino acid sequence and its V-gene family, and reads without a unique V-gene family were dropped. In a later analysis, around 600 highly shared, low-generation-probability nucleotide sequences were removed to address suspected cross-contamination and a sequencing artifact. In a later analysis, a clonal expansion index was calculated for each public chain from normalized within-repertoire ranks of inferred template counts. Generation probabilities in a later analysis came from a VDJ recombination model fitted to out-of-frame rearrangements, and those results were checked against IGoR. In a later analysis, hypergeometric tests were used to score TCR-TCR, TCR-HLA and TCR-CMV co-occurrence, with a repertoire-size bias correction applied to TCR pairs. In a later analysis, false discovery rates were estimated by permuting HLA or CMV assignments 20 times. A later analysis grouped co-occurring TCRs with DBSCAN, adding TCRdist sequence similarity when clustering within HLA-allele-positive subsets. Repertoires with fewer than 30,000 or more than 120,000 public chains were left out of co-occurrence clustering, as were four to six repertoires with anomalous nucleotide sharing. This is the immuneACCESS table as TCRdb keeps it, with only in-frame sequences that have V and J called. A part of the clones is gone; compared with another copy, unresolved V genes explain less than half, and the rest is unexplained. V and J calls and clone size are copied from that table; D and trimming were computed from the DNA. Here the sample has 150,000 to 200,000 clones; around 68% occur a single time. Of the sample, less than 3.5% falls within the top ten clones.

What the work shows at the level of the full study, not this receptor alone: A few of the identified cytomegalovirus-associated TCR beta chains were confirmed in vitro to be specific for cytomegalovirus antigens. A further reported finding was that TCR beta sequences accurately predicted the HLA-A and HLA-B alleles for most subjects in the first cohort. Most CMV-associated TCR beta chains appeared to be HLA-restricted in a later analysis, and the HLA associations seemed to be driven largely by CMV exposure. Linkage disequilibrium might explain the correlated functional status among segregating V segments, but an unknown experimental factor could not be ruled out. Sequencing depth was assumed to be roughly uniform across donors in the presence/absence analyses, though that assumption may not hold. This cohort had only TCR beta chains sequenced, and the lack of alpha or paired-chain data limited which features could be detected. Because HLA typing was missing for some donors at each locus, association tests included only the typed subset. CMV serostatus was the only immune exposure information available for the cohort. According to the authors, the approach could potentially be generalized to other disease states and immunological phenotypes. In a later analysis, TCR association rates were found to vary across HLA loci, with the most associated TCRs seen for DRB1 alleles and the fewest for HLA-C alleles. A cluster of highly shared sequence variants was judged likely to represent a technical artifact of the sequencing pipeline. Because the 87-base-pair reads could not distinguish some IMGT-functional V segments, including TRBV6-2 and TRBV6-3, those segments were excluded. In a later genetic analysis, a missense DCLRE1C variant was associated with V-gene and J-gene trimming of TCR beta chains, and the association was replicated in an independent cohort. Compared with equally common non-associated chains, HLA-associated TCR beta chains in a later analysis were more clonally expanded and had lower generation probabilities. Cytomegalovirus status was reported to be diagnosed by the classifier with high specificity and sensitivity in both the original and validation cohorts. A total of fewer than 200 TCR beta chains were listed by the study as associated with cytomegalovirus. A later analysis reported that several top co-occurrence clusters appeared linked to parvovirus B19, influenza, CMV and Epstein-Barr virus. Broadly in line with IMGT annotations, most TCR beta V segments showed up in productive rearrangements about 87% or about 30% of the time in an earlier analysis of several hundred of the donors. A later analysis associated roughly 17,000 TCR beta sequences with specific HLA alleles at a false discovery rate of 0.05. Most TCR sequences were seen in very few donors, while some public TCRs were found in many individuals. Strong co-occurrence of HLA alleles, especially DR and DQ, made assigning TCR associations to individual alleles difficult. Because counts were too low, fewer than 20 rarely observed V segments, including chromosome 9 orphons, were excluded from the earlier analysis of about 500 of the donors. Compared with the approximately 700-donor mean, donors in an Asian-associated ancestry cluster had fewer N-insertions in productive TCRs, according to a later genetic analysis.

V is shortened by 0 bases, J by 5 bases, and the region joining them spans 10 bases. The CDR3 sequence holds 15 residues, the cysteine and phenylalanine included. This entry keeps only the CDR3 DNA: 45 bases, framed from base 1. The germline V gene (reference sequence) gives CDR1 as LNHNV and CDR2 as YYDKDF. Here the chain combines TRBV15 and TRBJ1-4, with TRBD1 perhaps the D gene, on 6 matching bases. This TCR derives from a woman aged 40 to 50 in good health and CMV-seropositive. The sample comprised PBMCs. The nucleotides read TGTGCCACCAGCAGAGAAGGGACATTCAATGAAAAACTGTTTTTT. Translated, it reads CATSREGTFNEKLFF.